Listed below are T cell receptor beta chains from one sample, sequenced in a study of blood T cells in healthy people across ages. TCRdb called the 5' RACE reads again in MiXCR, with one record for every CDR3 protein. The sample lists about 640,000 distinct CDR3 sequences, 58% occurring once. The sequencing input was blood. These receptor sequences come from a man aged 55-75 years in good health. Each CDR3 is given with its conserved first and last residue. A D gene is named only where the DNA matches it firmly. Some rows mark clone size as missing; the rest say once, few, many or name a class of expanded clone.

D gene,clone size,V gene,J gene,CDR3 protein,CDR3 DNA
.,.,TRBV7-2,TRBJ1-2,CASSLLSQNYGYTF,TGTGCCAGCAGCCTCCTTAGCCAGAACTATGGCTACACCTTC
.,.,TRBV7-2,TRBJ2-3,CASSGSWVTDTQYF,TGTGCCAGCAGCGGGAGTTGGGTCACAGATACGCAGTATTTT
.,.,TRBV7-9,TRBJ1-2,CASSNTGRYGYTF,TGTGCCAGCAGCAATACAGGGAGGTATGGCTACACCTTC
.,few,TRBV15,TRBJ1-4,CATSPSWGRDEKLFF,TGTGCCACCAGCCCCTCGTGGGGGCGCGATGAAAAACTGTTTTTT
.,once,TRBV7-2,TRBJ2-7,CASSSPVGYEQYF,TGTGCCAGCAGCTCACCCGTGGGATACGAGCAGTACTTC
.,.,TRBV2,TRBJ2-2,CASSELHFGELFF,TGTGCCAGCAGTGAATTGCACTTCGGGGAGCTGTTTTTT
.,few,TRBV29-1,TRBJ2-1,CSVEESRDPYNEQFF,TGCAGCGTTGAAGAGAGCAGGGACCCCTACAATGAGCAGTTCTTC
.,.,TRBV2,TRBJ2-3,CAGRGGLSGDTQYF,TGTGCCGGCAGGGGGGGACTCTCAGGAGATACGCAGTATTTT
.,few,TRBV7-2,TRBJ1-5,CASSLSAQPQHF,TGTGCCAGCAGCTTGAGTGCTCAGCCCCAGCATTTT
.,many,TRBV2,TRBJ2-6,CASSQEEAGANVLTF,TGTGCCAGCAGTCAGGAAGAGGCGGGGGCCAACGTCCTGACTTTC
TRBD1,.,TRBV4-2,TRBJ2-5,CASSQDPGQGSKTQYF,TGTGCCAGCAGCCAAGATCCTGGACAGGGGTCAAAGACCCAGTACTTC
.,.,TRBV20-1,TRBJ1-2,CSAEEGANCGYTF,TGCAGTGCTGAGGAAGGAGCTAACTGTGGCTACACCTTC
TRBD1,.,TRBV9,TRBJ2-1,CASSGRDRFYNEQFF,TGTGCCAGCAGCGGCCGGGACAGGTTTTACAATGAGCAGTTCTTC
.,few,TRBV5-1,TRBJ2-1,CASSLPRAGINEQFF,TGCGCCAGCAGCTTGCCCCGGGCAGGCATCAATGAGCAGTTCTTC
TRBD1,once,TRBV6-1,TRBJ1-2,CASSGFRGRGGYTF,TGTGCCAGCAGTGGGTTCAGGGGGCGAGGTGGCTACACCTTC
.,.,TRBV6-5,TRBJ1-5,CASSPGAGDQPQHF,TGTGCCAGCAGCCCTGGTGCGGGTGATCAGCCCCAGCATTTT
.,.,TRBV4-1,TRBJ1-2,CASSQDEGHSFYGYTF,TGCGCCAGCAGCCAAGATGAGGGGCACTCCTTCTATGGCTACACCTTC
TRBD1,.,TRBV5-1,TRBJ1-2,CASSLDRDRYSNYDYTF,TGCGCCAGCAGCCTAGACCGGGACAGATACTCTAACTATGACTACACCTTC
.,.,TRBV7-9,TRBJ2-7,CASSLYGSSSYEQYF,TGTGCCAGCAGCTTATATGGGAGTAGCTCCTACGAGCAGTACTTC
.,.,TRBV10-3,TRBJ2-7,CAISPGHPSSYEQYF,TGTGCCATCAGCCCGGGACATCCTAGCTCCTACGAGCAGTACTTC
.,.,TRBV20-1,TRBJ2-3,CSARVDQEHTDTQYF,TGCAGTGCTAGAGTGGACCAAGAACACACAGATACGCAGTATTTT
.,many,TRBV12-3/TRBV12-4,TRBJ2-1,CASSPQGFSYNEQFF,TGTGCCAGCAGTCCACAGGGCTTCTCCTACAATGAGCAGTTCTTC
.,.,TRBV20-1,TRBJ2-7,CSAQLQGAEQYF,TGCAGTGCACAACTACAGGGCGCCGAGCAGTACTTC
TRBD1,.,TRBV10-3,TRBJ2-5,CAIGTGEETQYF,TGTGCCATCGGGACAGGTGAAGAGACCCAGTACTTC
.,.,TRBV7-8,TRBJ2-2,CASHLGVDTGELFF,TGTGCCAGCCATCTGGGGGTCGACACCGGGGAGCTGTTTTTT
TRBD1,few,TRBV7-9,TRBJ2-5,CASSAIGTGVETQYF,TGTGCCAGCAGCGCTATAGGGACAGGGGTCGAGACCCAGTACTTC
.,few,TRBV27,TRBJ2-3,CASSPWTPSPDTQYF,TGTGCCAGCAGTCCGTGGACTCCCTCCCCAGATACGCAGTATTTT
TRBD2,.,TRBV18,TRBJ2-1,CASSPRTSGDYNEQFF,TGTGCCAGCTCACCACGGACTAGCGGGGACTACAATGAGCAGTTCTTC
.,.,TRBV6-2/TRBV6-3,TRBJ2-5,CASSSRLGGDSETQYF,TGTGCCAGCAGCAGCCGACTAGGAGGGGACTCAGAGACCCAGTACTTC
TRBD2,.,TRBV29-1,TRBJ2-1,CSQGPHGGDEQFF,TGCAGCCAGGGACCTCATGGGGGGGATGAGCAGTTCTTC
TRBD2,.,TRBV5-1,TRBJ2-7,CASSLSVAGASYEQYF,TGCGCCAGCAGCTTATCAGTAGCGGGGGCCTCCTACGAGCAGTACTTC
.,.,TRBV29-1,TRBJ2-1,CNSLGGRNEQFF,TGCAACTCCCTGGGGGGCAGGAATGAGCAGTTCTTC
.,.,TRBV6-6,TRBJ1-6,CASSQEGPNNSPLHF,TGTGCCAGCAGCCAGGAAGGCCCCAATAATTCACCCCTCCACTTT
.,.,TRBV6-5,TRBJ2-3,CASSSRRGADTQYF,TGTGCCAGCAGTTCACGCCGGGGTGCGGATACGCAGTATTTT
TRBD1,.,TRBV5-8,TRBJ2-5,CASSYWTGEGSETQYF,TGTGCCAGCAGCTATTGGACAGGGGAGGGATCAGAGACCCAGTACTTC
TRBD2,.,TRBV11-2,TRBJ2-3,CASSSNGLAVTSTDTQYF,TGTGCCAGCAGCTCGAACGGACTAGCGGTAACTAGCACAGATACGCAGTATTTT
.,.,TRBV3-1,TRBJ2-1,CASSHLTRGPHNEQFF,TGTGCCAGCAGCCACCTGACCCGGGGCCCCCACAATGAGCAGTTCTTC
TRBD2,.,TRBV20-1,TRBJ2-3,CSARTGLAGRSTDTQYF,TGCAGTGCTAGGACCGGACTAGCGGGGAGAAGCACAGATACGCAGTATTTT
.,few,TRBV5-1,TRBJ2-3,CASSLLGEASTDTQYF,TGCGCCAGCAGCCTGCTCGGGGAGGCGAGCACAGATACGCAGTATTTT
.,once,TRBV6-6,TRBJ1-2,CASSDGQLYGYTF,TGTGCCAGCAGTGACGGGCAGCTCTATGGCTACACCTTC
.,.,TRBV5-1,TRBJ2-1,CASSNQRASSYNEQFF,TGCGCCAGCAGCAACCAGCGGGCGAGCTCCTACAATGAGCAGTTCTTC
TRBD1,.,TRBV20-1,TRBJ2-1,CSASRQGPYNKQFF,TGCAGTGCTAGTCGACAGGGGCCCTACAATAAGCAGTTCTTC
TRBD2,once,TRBV5-1,TRBJ2-4,CASSSGLAGLSGNIQYF,TGCGCCAGCAGCTCGGGACTAGCGGGGCTATCAGGAAACATTCAGTACTTC
.,.,TRBV12-3/TRBV12-4,TRBJ2-1,CASCLLQGGEQFF,TGTGCCAGCTGTCTCCTACAGGGGGGGGAGCAGTTCTTC
.,few,TRBV5-1,TRBJ2-5,CASSFPPGGLQETQYF,TGCGCCAGCAGCTTCCCTCCGGGGGGCCTCCAAGAGACCCAGTACTTC
.,.,TRBV7-9,TRBJ1-1,CASSLSISTEAFF,TGTGCCAGCAGCTTAAGTATTTCCACTGAAGCTTTCTTT
TRBD1,.,TRBV5-1,TRBJ2-7,CASSLGDRTLYEQYF,TGCGCCAGCAGCTTAGGGGACAGAACCCTCTACGAGCAGTACTTC